The clone carrying this T cell receptor beta chain occurred a few times. Its antigen remains unidentified. Scientists ran DNA taken from cultured CD4+ T cells through the Oncomine TCR Beta short-read assay for sequencing. Genomic DNA was taken out of cultured CD4+ T cells by extraction. TCRdb re-called the PCR reads with MiXCR, one entry per CDR3 protein. This table holds around 7,000 distinct CDR3 sequences, approximately 40% found once. Germline values: CDR1 DFQATT, CDR2 SNEGSKA (reference sequence). This CDR3 contains 10 residues. With 3 bases removed from V and 11 bases from J, the gap between germline ends came to 10 bases. The treatment: approximately 9-day PBMC culture with coronavirus spike peptide pools or control peptides (ViraFEST assay). Investigators obtained the unexposed donor's CD4+ T cells before the COVID-19 pandemic (2011-2018). This sample was taken from a study of vaccination and CD4 T cells after COVID-19. On the study more broadly: Post-COVID draws came a median around 100 days after diagnosis (range 35 to 161). Post-vaccine sampling followed dose two by a median roughly 74 days (range 14 to 241). Study outcomes and limitations: The study found that a median about 88% of reactive clones in convalescent patients appeared only post-vaccination.

The rearrangement joins TRBV20-1 to TRBJ1-1, with D unresolved. The source is a human donor in good health. The sequenced sample was CD4+ T cells from blood, cultured in vitro. CDR3 coding DNA: TGCAGTGCTAGTGGGCAAGGGGCTTTCTTT. It codes for CSASGQGAFF.